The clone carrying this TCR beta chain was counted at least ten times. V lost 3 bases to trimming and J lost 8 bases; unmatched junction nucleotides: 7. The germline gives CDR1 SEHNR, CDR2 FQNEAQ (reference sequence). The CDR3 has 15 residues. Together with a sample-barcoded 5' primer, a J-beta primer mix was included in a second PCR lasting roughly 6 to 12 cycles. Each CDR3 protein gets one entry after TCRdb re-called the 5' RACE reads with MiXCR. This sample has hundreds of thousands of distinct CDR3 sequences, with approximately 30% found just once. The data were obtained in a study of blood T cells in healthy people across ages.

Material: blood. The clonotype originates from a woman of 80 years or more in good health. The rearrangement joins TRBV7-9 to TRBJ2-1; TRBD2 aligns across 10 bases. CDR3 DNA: TGTGCCAGCAGCTTTGGGCTAGCGGGGGTCGATGAGCAGTTCTTC. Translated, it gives CASSFGLAGVDEQFF.